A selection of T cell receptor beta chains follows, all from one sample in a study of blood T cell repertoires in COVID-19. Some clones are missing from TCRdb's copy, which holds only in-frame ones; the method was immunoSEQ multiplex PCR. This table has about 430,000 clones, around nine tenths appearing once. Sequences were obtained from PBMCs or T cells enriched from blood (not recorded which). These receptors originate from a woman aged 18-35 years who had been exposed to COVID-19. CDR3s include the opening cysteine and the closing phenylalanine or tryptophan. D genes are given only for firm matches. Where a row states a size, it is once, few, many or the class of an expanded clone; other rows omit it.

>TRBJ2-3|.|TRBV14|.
TGTGCCAGCAGCCAAGGGACAGCCAGGAGCACAGATACGCAGTATTTT
CASSQGTARSTDTQYF
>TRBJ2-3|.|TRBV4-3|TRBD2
TGCGCCAGCAGCCACAGCGGGGGGGACACAGATACGCAGTATTTT
CASSHSGGDTDTQYF
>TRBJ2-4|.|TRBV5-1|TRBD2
TGCGCCAGCAGCTTGCATTGGCTAGCGGACATAGCCAAAAACATTCAGTACTTC
CASSLHWLADIAKNIQYF
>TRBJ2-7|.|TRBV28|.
TGTGCCAGCACCTCCCCCCCAGATTACGAGCAGTACTTC
CASTSPPDYEQYF
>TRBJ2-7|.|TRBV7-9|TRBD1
TGTGCCAGCAGCTTACCTCTGTCGGCAGGGGGCTACGAGCAGTACTTC
CASSLPLSAGGYEQYF
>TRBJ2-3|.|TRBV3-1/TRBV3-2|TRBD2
TGTGCCAGCAGCCAGCGTATTAGCGGGACCGCAGATACGCAGTATTTT
CASSQRISGTADTQYF
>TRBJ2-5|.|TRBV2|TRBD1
TGTGCCACCACAGGGGGCGCAGAGACCCAGTACTTC
CATTGGAETQYF
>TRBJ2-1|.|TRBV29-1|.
TGCAGCGCCGTGACAGGGAGGTCCTACAATGAGCAGTTCTTC
CSAVTGRSYNEQFF
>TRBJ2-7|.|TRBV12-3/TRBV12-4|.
TGTGCCAGCAGTCCCAGCTCCTACGAGCAGTACTTC
CASSPSSYEQYF
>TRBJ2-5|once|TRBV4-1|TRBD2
TGCGCCAGCAGCCAAGTATCGGGGGGACTGAGGAAGGAGACCCAGTACTTC
CASSQVSGGLRKETQYF
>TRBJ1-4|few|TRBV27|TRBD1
TGTGCCAGCAGCGACAACAGGGGGGCTAATGAAAAACTGTTTTTT
CASSDNRGANEKLFF
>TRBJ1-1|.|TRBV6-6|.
TGTGCCAGCAGACGGAACAGCATAGAGAACACTGAAGCTTTCTTT
CASRRNSIENTEAFF
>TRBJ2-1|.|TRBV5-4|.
TGTGCCAGCAGCAACTTAGACAGATACAATGAGCAGTTCTTC
CASSNLDRYNEQFF
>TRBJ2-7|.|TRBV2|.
TGTGCCAGCAGTGAAGCGCGGAGGATGGCCGCCTACGAGCAGTACTTC
CASSEARRMAAYEQYF
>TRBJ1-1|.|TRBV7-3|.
TGTGCCAGCAGCTTAATGGGACACGCGAACACTGAAGCTTTCTTT
CASSLMGHANTEAFF
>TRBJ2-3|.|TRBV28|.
TGTGCCACTCTTCGGCGGGGAAGCACAGATACGCAGTATTTT
CATLRRGSTDTQYF
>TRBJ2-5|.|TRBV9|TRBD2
TGTGCCAGCAGCGTAGTAGGGACTAGCGGGAGTGGAGAGACCCAGTACTTC
CASSVVGTSGSGETQYF
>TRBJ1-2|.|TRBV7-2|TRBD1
TGTGCCAGCAGCGTTAGGATTGGACAGGAGCCCTATGGCTACACCTTC
CASSVRIGQEPYGYTF
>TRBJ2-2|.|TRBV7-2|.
TGTGCCAGCAGCTCCCCAAATCTATTCCCCGGGGAGCTGTTTTTT
CASSSPNLFPGELFF
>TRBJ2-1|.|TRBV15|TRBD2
TGTGCCACCAAAGCGGGAGTAGATAATGAGCAGTTCTTC
CATKAGVDNEQFF
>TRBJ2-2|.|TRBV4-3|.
TGCGCCAGCAGCTTAGCCTCGAACACCGGGGAGCTGTTTTTT
CASSLASNTGELFF
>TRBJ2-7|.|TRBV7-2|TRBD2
TGTGCCAGCAGCCCCCGGACTAGCGGAACCTACGAGCAGTACTTC
CASSPRTSGTYEQYF
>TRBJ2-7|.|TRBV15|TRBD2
TGTGCCACCAGCCGGGGCGGGGGGGCGTCCTACGAGCAGTACTTC
CATSRGGGASYEQYF
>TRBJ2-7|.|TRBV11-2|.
TGTGCTAGCAGCCCTAGCTCCTACGAGCAGTACTTC
CASSPSSYEQYF
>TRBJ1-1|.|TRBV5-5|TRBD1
TGTGCCAGCAGCTCCTCTGACAGGGTTGAAGCTTTCTTT
CASSSSDRVEAFF
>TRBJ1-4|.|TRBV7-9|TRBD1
TGTGCCAGCAGCTCCCGACAGGGAGCTCAAAAACTGTTTTTT
CASSSRQGAQKLFF
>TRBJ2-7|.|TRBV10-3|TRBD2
TGTGCCATCAGTGAGTCCGCGGGGGGACCCTACGAGCAGTACTTC
CAISESAGGPYEQYF
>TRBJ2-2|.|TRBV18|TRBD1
TGTGCCAGCTCACCACCGGGACAGGCGAACACCGGGGAGCTGTTTTTT
CASSPPGQANTGELFF
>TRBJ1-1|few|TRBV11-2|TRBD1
TGTGCCAGCAGCTTCCGGACAGGGAACACTGAAGCTTTCTTT
CASSFRTGNTEAFF
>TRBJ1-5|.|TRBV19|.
TGTGCCAGTAGTTACGGACAGATACTTCAGCCCCAGCATTTT
CASSYGQILQPQHF